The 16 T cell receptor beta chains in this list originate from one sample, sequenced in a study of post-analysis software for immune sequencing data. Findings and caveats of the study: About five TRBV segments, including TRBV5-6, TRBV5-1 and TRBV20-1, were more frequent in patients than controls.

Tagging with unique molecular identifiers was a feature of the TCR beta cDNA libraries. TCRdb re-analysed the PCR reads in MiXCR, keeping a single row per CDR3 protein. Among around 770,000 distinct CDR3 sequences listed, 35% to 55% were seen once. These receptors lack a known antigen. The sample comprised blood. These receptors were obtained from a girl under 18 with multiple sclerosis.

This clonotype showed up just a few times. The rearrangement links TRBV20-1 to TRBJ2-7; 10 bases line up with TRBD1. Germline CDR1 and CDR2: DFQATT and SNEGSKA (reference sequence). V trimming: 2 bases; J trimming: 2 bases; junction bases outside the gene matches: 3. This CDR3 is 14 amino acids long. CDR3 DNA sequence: TGCAGTGCTAGATCCGGGACAGGGGCCTACGAGCAGTACTTC. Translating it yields CSARSGTGAYEQYF.

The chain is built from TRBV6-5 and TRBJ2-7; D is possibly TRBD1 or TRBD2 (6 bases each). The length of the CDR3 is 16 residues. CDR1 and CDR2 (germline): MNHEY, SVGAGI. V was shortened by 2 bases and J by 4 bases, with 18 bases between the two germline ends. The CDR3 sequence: CASSYASRGGLYEQYF. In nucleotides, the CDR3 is TGTGCCAGCAGTTACGCCTCCCGTGGGGGGCTGTACGAGCAGTACTTC.

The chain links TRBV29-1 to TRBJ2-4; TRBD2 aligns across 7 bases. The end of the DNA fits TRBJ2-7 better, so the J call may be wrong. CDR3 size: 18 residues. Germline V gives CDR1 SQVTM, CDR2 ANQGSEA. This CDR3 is CSVEDRARSGGERYEQYF. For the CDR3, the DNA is TGCAGCGTTGAAGATAGGGCCCGATCGGGGGGAGAACGCTACGAGCAGTACTTC.

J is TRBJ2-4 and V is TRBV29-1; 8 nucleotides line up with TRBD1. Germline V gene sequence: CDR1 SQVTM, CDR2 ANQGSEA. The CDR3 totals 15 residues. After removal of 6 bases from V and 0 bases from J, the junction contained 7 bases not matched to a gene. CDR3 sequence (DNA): TGCAGCGTCATCGGGACAGGTTTAGCCAAAAACATTCAGTACTTC. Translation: CSVIGTGLAKNIQYF.

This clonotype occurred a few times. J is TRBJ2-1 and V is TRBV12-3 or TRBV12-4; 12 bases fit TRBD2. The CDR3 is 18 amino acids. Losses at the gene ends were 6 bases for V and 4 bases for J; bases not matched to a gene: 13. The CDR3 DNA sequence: TGTGCCAGCAGCCCGACTAGCGGGAGATTGGGGGCTTACAATGAGCAGTTCTTC. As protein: CASSPTSGRLGAYNEQFF.

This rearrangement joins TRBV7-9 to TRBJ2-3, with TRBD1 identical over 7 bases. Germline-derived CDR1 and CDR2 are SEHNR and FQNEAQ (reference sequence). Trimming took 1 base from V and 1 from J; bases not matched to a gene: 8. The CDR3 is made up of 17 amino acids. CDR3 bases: TGTGCCAGCAGCTTAGGATCCGGGACAGTTGGCACAGATACGCAGTATTTT. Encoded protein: CASSLGSGTVGTDTQYF.

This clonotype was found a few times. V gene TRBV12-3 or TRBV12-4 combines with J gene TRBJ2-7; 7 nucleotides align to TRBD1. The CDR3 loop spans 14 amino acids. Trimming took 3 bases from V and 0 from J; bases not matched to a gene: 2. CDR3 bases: TGTGCCAGCAGTTTTGAGGGGGCCTCCTACGAGCAGTACTTC. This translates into CASSFEGASYEQYF.

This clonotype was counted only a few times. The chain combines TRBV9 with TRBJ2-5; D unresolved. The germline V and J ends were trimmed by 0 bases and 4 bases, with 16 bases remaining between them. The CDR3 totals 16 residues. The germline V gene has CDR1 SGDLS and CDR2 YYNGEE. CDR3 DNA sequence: TGTGCCAGCAGCGTAGCTGGCGCTGCACGAGGAGAGACCCAGTACTTC. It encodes CASSVAGAARGETQYF.

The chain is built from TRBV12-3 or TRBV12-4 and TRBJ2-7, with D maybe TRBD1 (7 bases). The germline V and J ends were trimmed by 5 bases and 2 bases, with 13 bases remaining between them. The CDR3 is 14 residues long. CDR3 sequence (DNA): TGTGCCAGCAGTCGGAGGGGGCCCCCCTACGAGCAGTACTTC. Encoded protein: CASSRRGPPYEQYF.

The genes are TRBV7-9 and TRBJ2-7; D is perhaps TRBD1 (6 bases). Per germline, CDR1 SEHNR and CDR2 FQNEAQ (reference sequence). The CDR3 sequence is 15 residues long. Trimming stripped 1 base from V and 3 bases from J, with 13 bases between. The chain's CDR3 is CASSLGGGQNYEQYF. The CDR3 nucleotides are TGTGCCAGCAGCTTAGGAGGGGGTCAGAACTACGAGCAGTACTTC.

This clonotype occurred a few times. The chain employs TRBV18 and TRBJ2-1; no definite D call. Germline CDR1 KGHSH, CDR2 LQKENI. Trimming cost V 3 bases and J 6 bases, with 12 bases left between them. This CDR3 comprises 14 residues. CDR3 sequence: CASSPASAVNEQFF. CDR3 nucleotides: TGTGCCAGCTCACCTGCAAGCGCGGTCAATGAGCAGTTCTTC. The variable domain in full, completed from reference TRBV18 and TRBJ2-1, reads NAGVMQNPRHLVRRRGQEARLRCSPMKGHSHVYWYRQLPEEGLKFMVYLQKENIIDESGMPKERFSAEFPKEGPSILRIQQVVRGDSAAYFCASSPASAVNEQFFGPGTRLTVL.

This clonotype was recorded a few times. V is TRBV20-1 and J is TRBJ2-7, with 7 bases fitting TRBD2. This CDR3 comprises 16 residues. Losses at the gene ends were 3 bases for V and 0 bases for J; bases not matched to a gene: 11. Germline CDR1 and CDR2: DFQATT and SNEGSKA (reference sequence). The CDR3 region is CSASPYSGTTSYEQYF. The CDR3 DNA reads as TGCAGTGCTAGCCCCTACTCCGGGACTACCTCCTACGAGCAGTACTTC.

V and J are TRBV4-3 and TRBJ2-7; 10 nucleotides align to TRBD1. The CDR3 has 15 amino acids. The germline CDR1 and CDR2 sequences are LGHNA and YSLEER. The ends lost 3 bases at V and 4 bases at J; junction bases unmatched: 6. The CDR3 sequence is CASSQGQGYEYEQYF. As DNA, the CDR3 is TGCGCCAGCAGCCAGGGACAGGGGTATGAGTACGAGCAGTACTTC.

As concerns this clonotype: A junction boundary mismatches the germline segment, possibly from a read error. For the CDR3, the DNA is TGTGCCGGCAGCTTAAATTCAGACTATGGCTACACCTTC. Translating it yields CAGSLNSDYGYTF. The genes are TRBV7-8 and TRBJ1-2; D unresolved. In germline, CDR1 is SGHVS, CDR2 FQNEAQ. The CDR3 is 13 amino acids. Looking up the rest from reference TRBV7-8 and TRBJ1-2 gives the full variable domain: GAGVSQSPRYKVAKRGQDVALRCDPISGHVSLFWYQQALGQGPEFLTYFQNEAQLDKSGLPSDRFFAERPEGSVSTLKIQRTQQEDSAVYLCAGSLNSDYGYTFGSGTRLTVV.

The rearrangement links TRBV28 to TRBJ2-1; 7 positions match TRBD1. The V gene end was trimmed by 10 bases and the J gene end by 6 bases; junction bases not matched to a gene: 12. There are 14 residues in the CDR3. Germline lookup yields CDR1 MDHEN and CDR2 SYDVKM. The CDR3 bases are TGTGCCACCATAAATGAAGAGGGGGCCAATGAGCAGTTCTTC. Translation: CATINEEGANEQFF.

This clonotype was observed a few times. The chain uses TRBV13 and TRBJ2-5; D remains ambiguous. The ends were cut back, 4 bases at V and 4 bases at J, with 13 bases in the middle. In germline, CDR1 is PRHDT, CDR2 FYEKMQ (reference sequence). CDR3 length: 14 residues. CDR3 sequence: CASSSETGLETQYF. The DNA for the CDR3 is TGTGCCAGCAGCTCCGAGACCGGGTTAGAGACCCAGTACTTC.